The present entry profiles one T cell receptor (beta chain) with its context. The target antigen is unknown. The data stem from a study of cytomegalovirus exposure and HLA in healthy donors. While unrecorded immune exposures were likely, the donors were nominally healthy when sampled. The study, taken as a whole, reports: Beyond CMV serostatus, there was no information to go on about immune exposure. Despite most TCR sequences being rare, some public TCRs occurred in many donors.

It was with 60 Vbeta and 13 Jbeta primers that the PCR ran. The protocol was immunoSEQ multiplex PCR, while the TCRdb copy is restricted to in-frame clones and leaves out a portion. The sample has about 120,000 clones, about 80% seen once. V gave up 2 bases and J gave up 3 bases, with 13 bases separating them. This CDR3 is built from 15 residues. Germline V lookup: CDR1 MNHNS, CDR2 SASEGT. Sequencing input: PBMCs. The TCR was taken from a female donor in good health and CMV-seropositive. The chain carries TRBV6-1 and TRBJ1-1; D may be TRBD1 (5 bases). CDR3 nucleotides: TGTGCCAGCAGTGAAATTGGGGGGATGGACACTGAAGCTTTCTTT. The encoded protein is CASSEIGGMDTEAFF.